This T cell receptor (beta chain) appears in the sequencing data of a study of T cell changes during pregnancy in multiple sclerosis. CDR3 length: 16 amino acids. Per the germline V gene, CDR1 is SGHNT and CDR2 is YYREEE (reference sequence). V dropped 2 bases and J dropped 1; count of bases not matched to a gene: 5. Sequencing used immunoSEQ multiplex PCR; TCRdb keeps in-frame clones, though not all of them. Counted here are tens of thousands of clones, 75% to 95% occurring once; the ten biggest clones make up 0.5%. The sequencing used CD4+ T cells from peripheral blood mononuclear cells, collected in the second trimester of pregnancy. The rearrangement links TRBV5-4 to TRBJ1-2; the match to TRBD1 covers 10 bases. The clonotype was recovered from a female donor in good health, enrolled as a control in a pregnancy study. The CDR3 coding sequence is TGTGCCAGCAGCTTCGGGACAGGGGTCTTTAACTATGGCTACACCTTC. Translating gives CASSFGTGVFNYGYTF.